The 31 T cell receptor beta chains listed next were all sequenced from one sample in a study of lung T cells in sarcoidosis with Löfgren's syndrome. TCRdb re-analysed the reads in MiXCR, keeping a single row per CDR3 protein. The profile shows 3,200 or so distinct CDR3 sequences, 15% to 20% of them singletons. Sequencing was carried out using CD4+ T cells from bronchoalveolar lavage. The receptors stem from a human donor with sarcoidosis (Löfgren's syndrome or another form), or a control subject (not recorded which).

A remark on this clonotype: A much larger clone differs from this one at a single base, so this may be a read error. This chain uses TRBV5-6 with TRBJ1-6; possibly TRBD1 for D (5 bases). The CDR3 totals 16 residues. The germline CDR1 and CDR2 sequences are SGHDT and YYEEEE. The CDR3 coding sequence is TGTGCCAGCAGTTCGGGACGGAACTCCTATAATTCAACCCTCCACTTT. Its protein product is CASSSGRNSYNSTLHF.

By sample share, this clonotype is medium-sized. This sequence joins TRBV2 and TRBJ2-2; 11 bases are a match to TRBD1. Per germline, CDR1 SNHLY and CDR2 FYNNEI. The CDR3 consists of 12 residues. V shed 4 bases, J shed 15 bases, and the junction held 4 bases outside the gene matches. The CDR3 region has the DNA TGTGCCAGCAGTGCGGACAGGGGGCTGGTGTTTTTT. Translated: CASSADRGLVFF.

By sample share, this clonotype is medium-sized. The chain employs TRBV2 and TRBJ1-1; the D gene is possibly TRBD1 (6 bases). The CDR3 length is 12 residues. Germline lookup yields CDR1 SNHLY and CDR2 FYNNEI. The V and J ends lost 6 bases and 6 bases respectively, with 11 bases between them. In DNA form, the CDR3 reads TGTGCCAGCAGGAGAACAGGGCCTGAAGCTTTCTTT. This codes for CASRRTGPEAFF.

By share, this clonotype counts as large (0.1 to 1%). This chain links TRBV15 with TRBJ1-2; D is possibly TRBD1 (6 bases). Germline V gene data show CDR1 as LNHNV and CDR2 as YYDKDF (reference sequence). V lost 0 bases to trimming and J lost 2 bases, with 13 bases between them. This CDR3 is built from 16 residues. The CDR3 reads CATSRDVNQGNYGYTF. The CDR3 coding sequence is TGTGCCACCAGCAGAGATGTAAATCAGGGGAACTATGGCTACACCTTC.

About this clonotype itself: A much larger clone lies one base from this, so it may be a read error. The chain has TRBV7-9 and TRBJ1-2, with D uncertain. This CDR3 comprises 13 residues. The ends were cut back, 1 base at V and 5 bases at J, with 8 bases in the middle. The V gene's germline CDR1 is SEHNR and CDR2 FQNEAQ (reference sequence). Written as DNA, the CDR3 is TGTGCCAGCAGCTTAGGGGAAAAATATGGCTACACCTTC. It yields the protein CASSLGEKYGYTF.

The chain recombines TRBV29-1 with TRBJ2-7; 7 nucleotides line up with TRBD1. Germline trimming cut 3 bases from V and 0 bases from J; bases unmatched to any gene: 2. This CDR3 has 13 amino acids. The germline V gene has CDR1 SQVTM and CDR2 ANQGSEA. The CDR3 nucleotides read TGCAGCGTTGAGGCAGGGGGCTCCTACGAGCAGTACGTC. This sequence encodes CSVEAGGSYEQYV.

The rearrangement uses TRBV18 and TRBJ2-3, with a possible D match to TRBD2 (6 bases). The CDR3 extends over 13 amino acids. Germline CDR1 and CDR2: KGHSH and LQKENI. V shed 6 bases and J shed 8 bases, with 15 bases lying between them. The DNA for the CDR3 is TGTGCCAGCTCCCCCAACCGACTAGGTACGCAGTATTTT. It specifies CASSPNRLGTQYF.

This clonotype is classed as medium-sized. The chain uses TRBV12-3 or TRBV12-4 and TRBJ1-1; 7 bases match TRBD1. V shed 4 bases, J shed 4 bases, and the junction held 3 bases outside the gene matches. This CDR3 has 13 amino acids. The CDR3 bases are TGTGCCAGCAGTTCTTACAGGGGCACTGAAGCTTTCTTT. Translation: CASSSYRGTEAFF.

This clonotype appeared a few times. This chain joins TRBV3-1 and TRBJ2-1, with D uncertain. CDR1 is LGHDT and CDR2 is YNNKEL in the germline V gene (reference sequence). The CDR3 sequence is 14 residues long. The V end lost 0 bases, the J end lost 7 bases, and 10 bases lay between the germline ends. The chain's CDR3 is CASSQEGLINEQFF. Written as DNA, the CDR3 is TGTGCCAGCAGCCAAGAGGGATTAATAAATGAGCAGTTCTTC.

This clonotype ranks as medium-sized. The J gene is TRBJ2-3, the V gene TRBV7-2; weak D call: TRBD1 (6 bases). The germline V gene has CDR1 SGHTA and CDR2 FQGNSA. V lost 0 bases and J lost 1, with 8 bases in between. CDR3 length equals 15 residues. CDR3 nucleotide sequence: TGTGCCAGCAGCTTAGCGGCAGGGGGCACAGATACGCAGTATTTT. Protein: CASSLAAGGTDTQYF. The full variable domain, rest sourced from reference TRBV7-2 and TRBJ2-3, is GAGVSQSPSNKVTEKGKDVELRCDPISGHTALYWYRQSLGQGLEFLIYFQGNSAPDKSGLPSDRFSAERTGGSVSTLTIQRTQQEDSAVYLCASSLAAGGTDTQYFGPGTRLTVL.

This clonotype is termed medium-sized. CDR3 in DNA: TGTGCCAGCAGCCAAAGAACCGGGGGCCAAGAGACCCAGTACTTC. Translated: CASSQRTGGQETQYF. The V gene is TRBV3-1, the J gene TRBJ2-5, with D tentatively TRBD2 (6 bases). The CDR3 totals 15 residues. Germline values: CDR1 LGHDT, CDR2 YNNKEL (reference sequence). V lost 2 bases and J 1 base, leaving 11 bases between the germline ends.

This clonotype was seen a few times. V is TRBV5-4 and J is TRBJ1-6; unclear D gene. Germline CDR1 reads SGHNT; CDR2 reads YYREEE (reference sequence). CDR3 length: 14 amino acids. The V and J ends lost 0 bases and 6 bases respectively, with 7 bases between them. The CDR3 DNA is TGTGCCAGCAGCTTGGATAACAGTAATTCACCCCTCCACTTT. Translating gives CASSLDNSNSPLHF.

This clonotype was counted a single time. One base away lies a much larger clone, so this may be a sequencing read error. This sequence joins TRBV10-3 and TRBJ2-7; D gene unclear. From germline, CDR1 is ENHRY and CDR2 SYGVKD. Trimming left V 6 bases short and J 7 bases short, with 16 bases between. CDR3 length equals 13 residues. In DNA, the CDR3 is TGTGCCATCAGGGGGATTCCCGCAGAAGAGCAGTACGTC. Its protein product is CAIRGIPAEEQYV.

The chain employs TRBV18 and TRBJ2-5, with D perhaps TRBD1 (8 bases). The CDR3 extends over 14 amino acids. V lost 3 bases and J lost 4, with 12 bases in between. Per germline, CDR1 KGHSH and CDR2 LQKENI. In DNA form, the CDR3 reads TGTGCCAGCTCACCCAACAGGGGGGGAGAGACCCAGTACTTC. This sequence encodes CASSPNRGGETQYF.

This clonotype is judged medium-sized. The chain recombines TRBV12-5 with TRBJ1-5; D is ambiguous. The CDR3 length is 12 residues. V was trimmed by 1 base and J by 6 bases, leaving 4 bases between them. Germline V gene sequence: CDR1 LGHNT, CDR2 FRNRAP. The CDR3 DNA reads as TGTGCTAGTGGTTTGGATGGTCAGCCCCAGCATTTT. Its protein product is CASGLDGQPQHF. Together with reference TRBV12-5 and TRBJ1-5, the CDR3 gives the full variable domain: DARVTQTPRHKVTEMGQEVTMRCQPILGHNTVFWYRQTMMQGLELLAYFRNRAPLDDSGMPKDRFSAEMPDATLATLKIQPSEPRDSAVYFCASGLDGQPQHFGDGTRLSIL.

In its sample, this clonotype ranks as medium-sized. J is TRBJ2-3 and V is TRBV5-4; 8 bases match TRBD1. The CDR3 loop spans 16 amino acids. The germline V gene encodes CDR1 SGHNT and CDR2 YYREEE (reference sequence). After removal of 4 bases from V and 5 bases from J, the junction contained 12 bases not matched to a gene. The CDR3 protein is CASSTKTGASVDTQYF. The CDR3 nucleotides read TGTGCCAGCAGCACAAAGACAGGGGCGTCGGTAGATACGCAGTATTTT.

For the CDR3, the DNA is TGTGCCAGCAGCTTTCCCGGGGACACTGAAGCTTTCTTT. Its protein product is CASSFPGDTEAFF. This chain connects TRBV5-4 to TRBJ1-1; D is undetermined. The CDR3 consists of 13 residues. Trimming pared 2 bases from V and 3 bases from J, leaving 8 bases between. Germline V gene lookup returns CDR1 SGHNT and CDR2 YYREEE (reference sequence).

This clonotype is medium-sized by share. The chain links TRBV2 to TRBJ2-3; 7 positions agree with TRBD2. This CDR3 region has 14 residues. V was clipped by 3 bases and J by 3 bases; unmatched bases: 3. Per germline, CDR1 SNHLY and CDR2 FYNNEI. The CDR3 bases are TGTGCCAGCAGTGACTGGGGGGGAACAGATACGCAGTATTTT. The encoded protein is CASSDWGGTDTQYF.

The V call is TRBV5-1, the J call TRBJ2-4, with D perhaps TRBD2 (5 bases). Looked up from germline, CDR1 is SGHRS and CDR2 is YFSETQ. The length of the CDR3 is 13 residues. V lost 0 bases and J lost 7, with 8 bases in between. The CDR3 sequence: CASSLGPGNIQYF. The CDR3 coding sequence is TGCGCCAGCAGCTTGGGGCCGGGGAACATTCAGTACTTC. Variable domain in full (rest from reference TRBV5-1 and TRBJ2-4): KAGVTQTPRYLIKTRGQQVTLSCSPISGHRSVSWYQQTPGQGLQFLFEYFSETQRNKGNFPGRFSGRQFSNSRSEMNVSTLELGDSALYLCASSLGPGNIQYFGAGTRLSVL.

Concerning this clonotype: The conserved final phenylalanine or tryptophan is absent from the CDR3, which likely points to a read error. CDR3 bases: TGTGCCAGTAGAACCGGGACAGGGGGCGTCACTGAAGCTTTCCTT. Amino acids: CASRTGTGGVTEAFL. This chain joins TRBV19 and TRBJ1-1, with 12 bases that match TRBD1. This CDR3 spans 15 amino acids. With 6 bases clipped from V and 4 bases from J, the junction kept 6 bases outside the gene matches. Germline CDR1 reads LNHDA; CDR2 reads SQIVND (reference sequence).

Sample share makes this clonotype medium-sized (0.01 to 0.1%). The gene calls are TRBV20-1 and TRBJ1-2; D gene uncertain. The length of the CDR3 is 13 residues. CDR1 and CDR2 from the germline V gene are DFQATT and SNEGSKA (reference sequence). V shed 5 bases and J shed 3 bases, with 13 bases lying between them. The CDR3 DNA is TGCAGTGCTCTAAAGCCACCAGACTATGGCTACACCTTC. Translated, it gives CSALKPPDYGYTF.

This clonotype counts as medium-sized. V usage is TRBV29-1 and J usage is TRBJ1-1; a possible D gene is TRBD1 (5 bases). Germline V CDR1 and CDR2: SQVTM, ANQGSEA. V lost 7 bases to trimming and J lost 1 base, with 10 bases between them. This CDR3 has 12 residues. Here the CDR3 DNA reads TGCAGCGGCGGGACCGCGAACACTGAAGCTTTCTTT. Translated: CSGGTANTEAFF. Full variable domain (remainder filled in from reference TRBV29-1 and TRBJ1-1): SAVISQKPSRDICQRGTSLTIQCQVDSQVTMMFWYRQQPGQSLTLIATANQGSEATYESGFVIDKFPISRPNLTFSTLTVSNMSPEDSSIYLCSGGTANTEAFFGQGTRLTVV.

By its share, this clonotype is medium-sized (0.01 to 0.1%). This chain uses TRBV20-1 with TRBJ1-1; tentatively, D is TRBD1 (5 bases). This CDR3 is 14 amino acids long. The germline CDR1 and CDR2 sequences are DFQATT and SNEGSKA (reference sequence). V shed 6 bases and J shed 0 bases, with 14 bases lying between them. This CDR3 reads CSAPGRVMNTEAFF. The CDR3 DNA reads TGCAGTGCCCCAGGGAGGGTGATGAACACTGAAGCTTTCTTT.

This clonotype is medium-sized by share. The CDR3 spells CASSLGSYGYTF. The CDR3 coding sequence is TGTGCCAGCAGCCTGGGGAGCTATGGCTACACCTTC. The chain couples TRBV6-1 to TRBJ1-2, with D hard to call. The V gene's germline CDR1 is MNHNS and CDR2 SASEGT. This CDR3 comprises 12 residues. V dropped 6 bases and J dropped 4 bases, with 9 bases sitting between them.

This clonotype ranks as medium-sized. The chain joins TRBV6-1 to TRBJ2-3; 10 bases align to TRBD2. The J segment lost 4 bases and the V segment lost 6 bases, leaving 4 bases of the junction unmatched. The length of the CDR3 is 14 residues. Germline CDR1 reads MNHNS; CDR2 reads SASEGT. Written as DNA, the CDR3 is TGTGCCAGCAGCCCCGGACTAGCGGCAGATACGCAGTATTTT. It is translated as CASSPGLAADTQYF.

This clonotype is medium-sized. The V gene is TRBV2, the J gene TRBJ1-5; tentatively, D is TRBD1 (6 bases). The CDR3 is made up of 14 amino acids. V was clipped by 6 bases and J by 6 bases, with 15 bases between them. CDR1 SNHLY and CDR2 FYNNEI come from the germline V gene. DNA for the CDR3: TGTGCCAGCAGACCGCGGACAGTCGGTCAGCCCCAGCATTTT. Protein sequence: CASRPRTVGQPQHF.

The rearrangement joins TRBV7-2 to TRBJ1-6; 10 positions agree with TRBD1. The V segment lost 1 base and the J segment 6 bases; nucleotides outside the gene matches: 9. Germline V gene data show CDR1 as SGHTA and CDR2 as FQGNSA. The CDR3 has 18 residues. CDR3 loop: CASSLGDRGIIVNSPLHF. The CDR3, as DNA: TGTGCCAGCAGCTTAGGGGACAGGGGTATCATAGTTAATTCACCCCTCCACTTT. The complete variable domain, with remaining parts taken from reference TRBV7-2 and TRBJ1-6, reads GAGVSQSPSNKVTEKGKDVELRCDPISGHTALYWYRQSLGQGLEFLIYFQGNSAPDKSGLPSDRFSAERTGGSVSTLTIQRTQQEDSAVYLCASSLGDRGIIVNSPLHFGNGTRLTVT.

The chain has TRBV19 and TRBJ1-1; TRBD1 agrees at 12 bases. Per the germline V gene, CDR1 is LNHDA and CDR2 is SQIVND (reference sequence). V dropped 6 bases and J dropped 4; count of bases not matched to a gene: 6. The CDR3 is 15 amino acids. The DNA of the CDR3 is TGTGCCAGTAGAACCGGGACAGGGGGCGTCACTGAAGCTTTCTTT. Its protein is CASRTGTGGVTEAFF.

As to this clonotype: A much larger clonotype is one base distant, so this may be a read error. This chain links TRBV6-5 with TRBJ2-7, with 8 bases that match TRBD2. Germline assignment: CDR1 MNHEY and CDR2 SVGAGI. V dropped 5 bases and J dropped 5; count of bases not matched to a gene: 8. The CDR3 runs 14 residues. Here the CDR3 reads CASSVSGVNHEQYF. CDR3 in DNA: TGTGCCAGCAGTGTTAGCGGGGTCAACCACGAGCAGTACTTC.

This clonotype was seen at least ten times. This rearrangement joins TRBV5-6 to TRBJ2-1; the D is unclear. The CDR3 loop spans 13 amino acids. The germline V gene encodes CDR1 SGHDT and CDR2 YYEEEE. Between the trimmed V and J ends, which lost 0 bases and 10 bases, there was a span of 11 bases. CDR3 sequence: CASSLVPGREQFF. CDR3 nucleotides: TGTGCCAGCAGCTTGGTTCCGGGCCGGGAGCAGTTCTTC.

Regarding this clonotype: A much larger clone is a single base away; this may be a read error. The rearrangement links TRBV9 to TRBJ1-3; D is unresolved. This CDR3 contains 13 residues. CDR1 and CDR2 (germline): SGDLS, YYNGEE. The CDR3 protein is CAGSAMTGNTIYF. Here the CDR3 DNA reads TGTGCCGGCAGCGCTATGACTGGAAACACCATATATTTT.